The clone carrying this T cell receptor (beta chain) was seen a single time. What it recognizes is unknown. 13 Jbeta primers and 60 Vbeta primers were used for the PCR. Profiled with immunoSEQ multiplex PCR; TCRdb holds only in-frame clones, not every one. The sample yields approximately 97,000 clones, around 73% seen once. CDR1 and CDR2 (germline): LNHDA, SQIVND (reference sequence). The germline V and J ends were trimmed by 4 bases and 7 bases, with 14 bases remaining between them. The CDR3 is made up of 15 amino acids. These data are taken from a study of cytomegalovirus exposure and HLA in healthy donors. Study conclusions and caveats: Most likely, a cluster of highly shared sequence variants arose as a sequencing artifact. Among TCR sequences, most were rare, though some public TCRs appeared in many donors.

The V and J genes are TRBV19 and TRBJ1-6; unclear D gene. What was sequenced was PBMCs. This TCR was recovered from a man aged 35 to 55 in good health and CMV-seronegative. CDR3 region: CASSTGRGGNSPLHF. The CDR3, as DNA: TGTGCCAGTAGTACCGGGCGGGGAGGGAATTCACCCCTCCACTTT.